This is a list of T cell receptor beta chains from one sample in a study of T cell responses to AZD1222 COVID-19 vaccine. Measured with immunoSEQ multiplex PCR; TCRdb has only the in-frame clones, and not every one. The sample shows around 58,000 clones, 89% of them seen only once. The sample in question was peripheral blood, obtained 28 days after the second AZD1222 dose. The receptors here all came from an adult who received the AZD1222 COVID-19 vaccine. Both conserved end residues are part of each CDR3. D genes are given only for firm matches. Only some rows state a clone size, as once, few, many or a class for expanded clones.

. | TRBD2 | TRBJ2-7 | TRBV6-5 | CASSSPGTSGYEQYF | TGTGCCAGCAGTTCCCCCGGGACTAGCGGTTACGAGCAGTACTTC
. | TRBD1 | TRBJ1-6 | TRBV7-2 | CASSLDGDSYNSPLHF | TGTGCCAGCAGCTTAGATGGGGACAGTTATAATTCACCCCTCCACTTT
once | . | TRBJ2-3 | TRBV5-6 | CASRGGASTDTQYF | TGTGCCAGCAGGGGGGGCGCGAGCACAGATACGCAGTATTTT
. | TRBD1 | TRBJ1-3 | TRBV5-8 | CASSPEPGTVSGNTIYF | TGTGCCAGCAGCCCGGAGCCCGGGACAGTTTCTGGAAACACCATATATTTT
. | TRBD1 | TRBJ2-5 | TRBV4-2 | CASSLNRGRGETQYF | TGTGCCAGCAGCCTGAACAGGGGGCGCGGAGAGACCCAGTACTTC
once | . | TRBJ1-1 | TRBV6-5 | CASKKGRQENTEAFF | TGTGCCAGCAAAAAAGGGAGACAGGAAAACACTGAAGCTTTCTTT
. | TRBD1 | TRBJ1-2 | TRBV5-4 | CASSLGGTGLSYGYTF | TGTGCCAGCAGCTTGGGTGGGACAGGGCTCTCCTATGGCTACACCTTC
. | TRBD2 | TRBJ2-1 | TRBV19 | CASSSGTSGGFYNEQFF | TGTGCCAGTAGTTCGGGCACTTCGGGGGGGTTCTACAATGAGCAGTTCTTC
. | . | TRBJ2-2 | TRBV18 | CASSPSSGELFF | TGTGCCAGCTCACCGAGTTCCGGGGAGCTGTTTTTT
. | . | TRBJ2-7 | TRBV12-3/TRBV12-4 | CASSKDPAYEQYF | TGTGCCAGCAGCAAAGACCCTGCCTACGAGCAGTACTTC
. | . | TRBJ1-2 | TRBV11-2 | CASSGGARTSYTF | TGTGCCAGCAGTGGGGGTGCCAGGACAAGCTACACCTTC
. | TRBD1 | TRBJ2-2 | TRBV4-2 | CASSQITGGWTGELFF | TGTGCCAGCAGCCAAATAACAGGGGGATGGACCGGGGAGCTGTTTTTT
. | TRBD1 | TRBJ2-7 | TRBV30 | CAWQTGDYEQYF | TGTGCCTGGCAGACAGGGGACTACGAGCAGTACTTC
. | . | TRBJ2-2 | TRBV19 | CASSIRLSANTGELFF | TGTGCCAGTAGTATCCGTCTGTCGGCGAACACCGGGGAGCTGTTTTTT
. | . | TRBJ2-1 | TRBV6-5 | CASSYSRKGHEQFF | TGTGCCAGCAGTTACTCGAGGAAGGGCCATGAGCAGTTCTTC
. | TRBD1 | TRBJ1-1 | TRBV28 | CASSLSATGGKAFF | TGTGCCAGCAGTTTATCCGCGACAGGGGGCAAAGCTTTCTTT
. | TRBD2 | TRBJ2-7 | TRBV7-2 | CASSLGSGSPYEQYF | TGTGCCAGCAGCTTAGGTAGCGGGTCTCCCTACGAGCAGTACTTC
. | . | TRBJ2-3 | TRBV4-3 | CASSQELRDHTDTQYF | TGCGCCAGCAGCCAAGAGTTGCGGGACCACACAGATACGCAGTATTTT
once | TRBD1 | TRBJ1-1 | TRBV7-9 | CASSSGTGDTEAFF | TGTGCCAGCAGCTCCGGGACAGGGGACACTGAAGCTTTCTTT
. | . | TRBJ2-2 | TRBV5-4 | CASSLGQKANTGELFF | TGTGCCAGCAGCTTGGGACAGAAAGCGAACACCGGGGAGCTGTTTTTT
. | . | TRBJ1-2 | TRBV18 | CASSPGGSGYGYTF | TGTGCCAGCTCCCCCGGAGGCTCGGGCTATGGCTACACCTTC
. | TRBD2 | TRBJ2-3 | TRBV9 | CASSETSGSTDTQYF | TGTGCCAGCAGCGAGACTAGCGGGAGCACAGATACGCAGTATTTT